The source of this T cell receptor (beta chain) is a study of T cell repertoires in cytomegalovirus infection. V was pared by 0 bases and J by 1 base, with 8 bases of the junction left unmatched. The CDR3 is 17 amino acids. Germline lookup yields CDR1 MNHNY and CDR2 SVGAGI (reference sequence). This clonotype was counted many times. TCRdb re-called the reads through MiXCR, storing one row per CDR3 protein. The sample consists of approximately 180,000 distinct CDR3 sequences, 15% to 20% of them appearing once. The V and J genes are TRBV6-6 and TRBJ1-1; 7 bases line up with TRBD1. Specimen: PBMCs. This clonotype was sampled from a human donor in good health (CMV status not recorded). Some clones in this sample may be carry-over from other donors' samples. This CDR3 reads CASSYSVEGQKNTEAFF. CDR3 nucleotides: TGTGCCAGCAGTTACTCAGTAGAGGGACAGAAGAACACTGAAGCTTTCTTT.